This T cell receptor (beta chain) comes out of a study of neoadjuvant anti-PD-1 for oral cavity cancer. This clone was observed a handful of times. Assay: immunoSEQ multiplex PCR; the TCRdb copy retains only in-frame clones and omits some. This table has 14,000 to 15,000 clones, 55% to 85% appearing once. V shed 0 bases and J shed 5 bases, with 14 bases lying between them. CDR3 length equals 16 residues. Germline assignment: CDR1 SGHDT and CDR2 YYEEEE. This receptor was taken from a person between 35 and 79 years old with oral cavity squamous cell carcinoma. Material: PBMCs, obtained before nivolumab (anti-PD-1) treatment. The chain recombines TRBV5-6 with TRBJ2-2; TRBD1 might be the D (6 bases). CDR3 loop: CASSLVVGASTGELFF. The CDR3 nucleotides are TGTGCCAGCAGCTTGGTTGTGGGGGCGAGTACCGGGGAGCTGTTTTTT.